A selection of T cell receptor beta chains follows, all from one sample in a study of T cells in tumors and immune-related adverse events. Clones were read by immunoSEQ multiplex PCR, and TCRdb kept only the in-frame ones, dropping some. The sample has 20,000 to 25,000 clones; 90% to 95% are singletons. This specimen consisted of lymph node tissue, obtained from a patient treated with anti-PD-1 therapy. The receptors shown here come from a female donor with metastatic renal cell carcinoma. Each CDR3 is given with its conserved first and last residue. Each record gives: D gene, V gene, J gene, clone size, CDR3 DNA, CDR3 protein. D genes are given only for firm matches. The size field is filled for only some rows; it gives once, few, many or a size class.

d_gene: -; v_gene: TRBV6-6; j_gene: TRBJ2-2; abundance: -; CDR3nt: TGTGCCAGCAGAACCACTAGAGCCGGGGAGCTGTTTTTT; CDR3aa: CASRTTRAGELFF
d_gene: TRBD1; v_gene: TRBV28; j_gene: TRBJ2-7; abundance: -; CDR3nt: TGTGCCAGCAGTGCCCCCGGGACAGGGATTTGGTACGAGCAGTACTTC; CDR3aa: CASSAPGTGIWYEQYF
d_gene: -; v_gene: TRBV5-4; j_gene: TRBJ1-2; abundance: -; CDR3nt: TGTGCCAGCAGCTTACGGGGGGGAGAGGGCTACACCTTC; CDR3aa: CASSLRGGEGYTF
d_gene: -; v_gene: TRBV21-1; j_gene: TRBJ1-1; abundance: -; CDR3nt: TGTGCCAGCAGCATAAAGGGGATGAACACTGAAGCTTTCTTT; CDR3aa: CASSIKGMNTEAFF
d_gene: TRBD1; v_gene: TRBV18; j_gene: TRBJ1-1; abundance: -; CDR3nt: TGTGCCAGCTCACGGGACAGGGCGAAGAACACTGAAGCTTTCTTT; CDR3aa: CASSRDRAKNTEAFF
d_gene: TRBD2; v_gene: TRBV6-5; j_gene: TRBJ2-1; abundance: -; CDR3nt: TGTGCCAGCAGGCCCGAAGCGGGAGGGCGCAATGAGCAGTTCTTC; CDR3aa: CASRPEAGGRNEQFF
d_gene: TRBD1; v_gene: TRBV27; j_gene: TRBJ2-7; abundance: few; CDR3nt: TGTGCCAGCAGGAGACAGGGGGGCCACGAGCAGTACTTC; CDR3aa: CASRRQGGHEQYF
d_gene: -; v_gene: TRBV6-5; j_gene: TRBJ2-7; abundance: -; CDR3nt: TGTGCCAGCAGTCGACAGGCATCCTACGAGCAGTACTTC; CDR3aa: CASSRQASYEQYF
d_gene: TRBD1; v_gene: TRBV19; j_gene: TRBJ1-1; abundance: -; CDR3nt: TGTGCCAGTAGCTGGGACAGGAACACTGAAGCTTTCTTT; CDR3aa: CASSWDRNTEAFF
d_gene: -; v_gene: TRBV5-4; j_gene: TRBJ2-7; abundance: -; CDR3nt: TGTGCCAGCAGCTTGGGAAGGACGGCTTCCTACGAGCAGTACTTC; CDR3aa: CASSLGRTASYEQYF
d_gene: -; v_gene: TRBV4-1; j_gene: TRBJ2-5; abundance: -; CDR3nt: TGCGCCAGCAGCCAAGATAATCGCGAGACCCAGTACTTC; CDR3aa: CASSQDNRETQYF
d_gene: -; v_gene: TRBV5-1; j_gene: TRBJ2-7; abundance: -; CDR3nt: TGCGCCAGCAGCTTGGACGGGACGGTGGCCTACGAGCAGTACTTC; CDR3aa: CASSLDGTVAYEQYF
d_gene: -; v_gene: TRBV7-9; j_gene: TRBJ2-5; abundance: -; CDR3nt: TGTGCCAGCAGCCCATGGGGGCAAGAGACCCAGTACTTC; CDR3aa: CASSPWGQETQYF
d_gene: -; v_gene: TRBV14; j_gene: TRBJ2-5; abundance: -; CDR3nt: TGTGCCAGCAGCCTTGGGGGCGATCTACAAGAGACCCAGTACTTC; CDR3aa: CASSLGGDLQETQYF
d_gene: -; v_gene: TRBV6-1; j_gene: TRBJ1-1; abundance: -; CDR3nt: TGTGCCAGCAGTGTGAGGGGCTCAGACACTGAAGCTTTCTTT; CDR3aa: CASSVRGSDTEAFF
d_gene: -; v_gene: TRBV10-1; j_gene: TRBJ2-1; abundance: -; CDR3nt: TGCGCCAGCAGTGAACGCAGGGATGGGGATGAGCAGTTCTTC; CDR3aa: CASSERRDGDEQFF
d_gene: -; v_gene: TRBV5-1; j_gene: TRBJ2-7; abundance: -; CDR3nt: TGCGCCAGCAGCTTGGAATGGGGCGAGCAGTACTTC; CDR3aa: CASSLEWGEQYF
d_gene: TRBD2; v_gene: TRBV5-4; j_gene: TRBJ2-7; abundance: -; CDR3nt: TGTGCCAGCAGTCTAGCGGGAGTCTCCTACGAGCAGTACTTC; CDR3aa: CASSLAGVSYEQYF
d_gene: TRBD1; v_gene: TRBV30; j_gene: TRBJ1-4; abundance: -; CDR3nt: TGTGCCTGGGCCAGACAGGGACGGGGAGAAAAACTGTTTTTT; CDR3aa: CAWARQGRGEKLFF
d_gene: -; v_gene: TRBV6-5; j_gene: TRBJ2-2; abundance: -; CDR3nt: TGTGCCAGCAGTTACGAGGGGGGAACGAACACCGGGGAGCTGTTTTTT; CDR3aa: CASSYEGGTNTGELFF
d_gene: -; v_gene: TRBV4-1; j_gene: TRBJ2-7; abundance: -; CDR3nt: TGCGCCAGCAGCCAAGCAGCGGCGGGCTCCTACGAGCAGTACTTC; CDR3aa: CASSQAAAGSYEQYF
d_gene: -; v_gene: TRBV7-2; j_gene: TRBJ2-5; abundance: once; CDR3nt: TGTGCCAGCAGCTTAGCGGCTACCCGGGCCCAGTACTTC; CDR3aa: CASSLAATRAQYF
d_gene: -; v_gene: TRBV6-1; j_gene: TRBJ1-2; abundance: -; CDR3nt: TGTGCCAGCAGTCACAGTCACAGGGACTATGGCTACACCTTC; CDR3aa: CASSHSHRDYGYTF
d_gene: -; v_gene: TRBV6-5; j_gene: TRBJ1-2; abundance: once; CDR3nt: TGTGCCAGCAGTTTGTGGCCGCCTTATGGCTACACCTTC; CDR3aa: CASSLWPPYGYTF
d_gene: TRBD1; v_gene: TRBV2; j_gene: TRBJ1-5; abundance: -; CDR3nt: TGTGCCAGCAGTGAGACGGGACAGGGTTATCAGCCCCAGCATTTT; CDR3aa: CASSETGQGYQPQHF
d_gene: -; v_gene: TRBV2; j_gene: TRBJ2-5; abundance: -; CDR3nt: TGTGCCAGCAGTATAGAGACCCAGTACTTC; CDR3aa: CASSIETQYF
d_gene: TRBD2; v_gene: TRBV29-1; j_gene: TRBJ2-5; abundance: few; CDR3nt: TGCAGCGTTGAATTTGGTAGCGGGAGGCTCCAAGAGACCCAGTACTTC; CDR3aa: CSVEFGSGRLQETQYF